This T cell receptor beta chain was profiled in a study of T cell responses to AZD1222 COVID-19 vaccine. Study outcomes and limitations: Baseline seropositivity occurred in only 5 to 7 AZD1222 recipients. None of the repertoires were sampled until the peak T cell response had passed. White British donors predominated, females outnumbered males, and clonal diversity was possibly underestimated.

This clone appeared once. Its target is not known. J gave up 2 bases and V 4 bases, and 1 base lay outside the gene matches. The CDR3 is made up of 13 amino acids. Germline-derived CDR1 and CDR2 are SNHLY and FYNNEI. Libraries were prepared by immunoSEQ multiplex PCR; TCRdb keeps only in-frame clonotypes and omits some of them. This sample has about 130,000 clones, with approximately 88% found just once. The sequencing used peripheral blood, collected on day 0 of AZD1222 vaccination. The chain combines TRBV2 with TRBJ1-2, with 7 bases fitting TRBD1. The clonotype originates from an adult in good health. DNA of the CDR3: TGTGCCAGCAGTGTACAGGGGAACTATGGCTACACCTTC. Translated: CASSVQGNYGYTF.